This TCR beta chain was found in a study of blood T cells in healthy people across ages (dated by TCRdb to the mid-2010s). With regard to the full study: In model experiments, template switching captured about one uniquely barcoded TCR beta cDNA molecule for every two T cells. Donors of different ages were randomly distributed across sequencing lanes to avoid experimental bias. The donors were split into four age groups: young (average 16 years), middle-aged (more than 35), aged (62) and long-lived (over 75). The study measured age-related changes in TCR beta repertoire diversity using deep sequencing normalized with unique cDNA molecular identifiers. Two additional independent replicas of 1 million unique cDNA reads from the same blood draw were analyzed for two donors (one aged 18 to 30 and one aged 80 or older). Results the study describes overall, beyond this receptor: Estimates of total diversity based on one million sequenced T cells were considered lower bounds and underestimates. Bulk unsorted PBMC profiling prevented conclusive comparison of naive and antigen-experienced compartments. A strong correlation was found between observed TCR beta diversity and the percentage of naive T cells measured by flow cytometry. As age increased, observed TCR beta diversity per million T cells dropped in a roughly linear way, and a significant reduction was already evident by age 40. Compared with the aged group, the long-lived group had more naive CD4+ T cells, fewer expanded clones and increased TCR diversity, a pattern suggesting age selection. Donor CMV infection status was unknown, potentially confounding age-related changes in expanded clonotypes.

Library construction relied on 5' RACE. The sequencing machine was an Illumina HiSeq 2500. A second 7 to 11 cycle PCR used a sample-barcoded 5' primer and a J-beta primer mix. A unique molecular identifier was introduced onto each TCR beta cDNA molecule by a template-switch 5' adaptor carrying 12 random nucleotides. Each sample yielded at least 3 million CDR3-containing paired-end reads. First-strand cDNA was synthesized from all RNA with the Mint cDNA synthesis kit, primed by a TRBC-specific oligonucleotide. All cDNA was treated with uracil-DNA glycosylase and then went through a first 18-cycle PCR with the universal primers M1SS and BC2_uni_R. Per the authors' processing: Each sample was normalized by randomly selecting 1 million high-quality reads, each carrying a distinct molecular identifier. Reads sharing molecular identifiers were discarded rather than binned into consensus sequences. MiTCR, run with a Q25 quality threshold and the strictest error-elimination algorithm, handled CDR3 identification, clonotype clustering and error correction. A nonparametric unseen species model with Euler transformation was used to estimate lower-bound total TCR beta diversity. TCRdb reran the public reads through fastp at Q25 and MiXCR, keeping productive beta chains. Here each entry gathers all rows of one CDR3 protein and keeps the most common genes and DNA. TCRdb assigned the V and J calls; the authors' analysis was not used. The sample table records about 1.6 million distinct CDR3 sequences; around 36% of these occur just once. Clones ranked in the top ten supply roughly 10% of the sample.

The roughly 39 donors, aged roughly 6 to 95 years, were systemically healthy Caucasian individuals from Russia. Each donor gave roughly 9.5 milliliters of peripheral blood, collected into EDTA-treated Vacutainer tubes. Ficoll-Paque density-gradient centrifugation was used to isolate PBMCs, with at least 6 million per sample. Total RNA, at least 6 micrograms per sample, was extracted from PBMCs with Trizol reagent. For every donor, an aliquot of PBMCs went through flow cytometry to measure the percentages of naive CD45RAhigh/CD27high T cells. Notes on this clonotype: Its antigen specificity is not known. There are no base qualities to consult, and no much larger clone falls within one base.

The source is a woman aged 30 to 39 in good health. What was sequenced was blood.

The DNA sequence is as follows: TGTGCCAGCAGCTCCCCGCCTGGCGACGAGCAGTACTTC. This translates into CASSSPPGDEQYF. This sequence uses TRBV7-9 and TRBJ2-7; the D gene identity is not certain. From cysteine to phenylalanine, the CDR3 is 13 amino acids long. Here the CDR3 DNA is all that survives: 39 bases in frame from base 1. CDR1 is given as SEHNR and CDR2 as FQNEAQ, both from the germline V gene (reference sequence). V is shortened by 4 bases, J by 5 bases, and the region joining them spans 12 bases.